This T cell receptor beta chain was sequenced during a study of identifying expanded T cells in peripheral blood. Study outcomes and limitations: Technical replicates showed roughly 1.2 changed clones; approximately 2 weeks 15 to 20; four weeks 19. Two-week clone count variance significantly increased as total template count grew.

Unmatched junction bases numbered 5, after V lost 3 bases and J lost 9 bases. Looked up from germline, CDR1 is SGDLS and CDR2 is YYNGEE. This CDR3 is 15 amino acids long. During the collection period, no donor immune events like infections were recorded. Turning to this clone: What it binds is not known.

TCRdb's table, derived via immunoSEQ multiplex PCR, lists solely in-frame clones and lacks some. The repertoire includes about 58,000 clones, roughly nine tenths of them detected once, and around 3.3% sits in the top ten. J is TRBJ2-1 and V is TRBV9; the match to TRBD2 covers 14 bases. Sequenced material: blood. This receptor was identified in a person aged 18 to 70 in good health. In nucleotides, the CDR3 is TGTGCCAGCAGCGCGACTAGCGGGGGGGAGGGTGAGCAGTTCTTC. Translation: CASSATSGGEGEQFF. Variable domain in full (rest from reference TRBV9 and TRBJ2-1): DSGVTQTPKHLITATGQRVTLRCSPRSGDLSVYWYQQSLDQGLQFLIQYYNGEERAKGNILERFSAQQFPDLHSELNLSSLELGDSALYFCASSATSGGEGEQFFGPGTRLTVL.